What follows is one TCR beta chain and its context. As yet, its antigen is unknown. Unseparated into fractions, whole blood served as the source from which total RNA was extracted. In the library, unique molecular identifiers were attached to individual cDNA molecules. In the original workflow: Sample TCR totals centred on a median of around 96,000, ranging about 23,224 to 700,000. From the 5' RACE reads, TCRdb called clonotypes with MiXCR, one entry per CDR3 protein. These V and J calls originate from TCRdb's pipeline instead of the authors' own analysis. The sample yields roughly 81,000 distinct CDR3 sequences, more than 15% seen once. Trimming removed 0 bases at V and 5 bases at J, with 16 bases between. Germline V gene data show CDR1 as SQVTM and CDR2 as ANQGSEA. The CDR3 extends over 15 amino acids. These data are taken from a study of human T cells and chemical hapten exposure. The overall study: Across samples, TCR yields varied, mostly owing to small differences in pooled library volumes.

General study findings and limits: No alteration of TCRs above 1 in 1000 frequency was seen with DPC sensitization.

The source is a female donor in good health. This chain joins TRBV29-1 and TRBJ2-5, with TRBD2 as a possible D gene (6 bases). CDR3 DNA sequence: TGCAGCGTTGAAGATACACGGGAGAGGCTGGAGACCCAGTACTTC. Translation: CSVEDTRERLETQYF.